This T cell receptor (beta chain) came from a study of cytotoxic CD8 clonotypes in ibrutinib-treated CLL. Study summary: The subjects consisted of eleven to twelve relapsed/refractory and roughly 15 treatment-naive individuals, with 17 IGHV unmutated. Overall, some 24 responses were partial and 2 complete; following median 68 months, 14 patients stayed remitted and about twelve progressed. Whole-study findings and limits: Having risen at ibrutinib response, clonality had fallen back toward baseline by progression. Baseline clonality exceeded age-matched healthy donors and tracked circulating CD8+ T-cell counts.

The CDR3 runs 14 residues. In germline, CDR1 is LGHNA, CDR2 YSLEER. V dropped 0 bases and J dropped 4 bases, with 7 bases sitting between them. In regard to this clone: Its cognate antigen is unknown.

Clones were read by immunoSEQ multiplex PCR, and TCRdb kept only the in-frame ones, dropping some. The sample lists approximately 280,000 clones; roughly four fifths were seen once. The specimen was PBMCs, collected at disease progression, from a patient treated with ibrutinib. This sequence originates from a human donor with chronic lymphocytic leukemia. J is TRBJ2-1 and V is TRBV4-3; D uncertain. CDR3 in DNA: TGCGCCAGCAGCCAAGAATCAGAGTACAATGAGCAGTTCTTC. It translates to CASSQESEYNEQFF.